Given below is one TCR beta chain in context. Its antigen remains unidentified. The CDR3 length is 13 residues. CDR1 and CDR2 from the germline V gene are SSHAT and FNYEAQ (reference sequence). Trimming cost V 2 bases and J 7 bases, with 11 bases left between them. The patients all showed relapse after autologous stem cell transplantation, while their brentuximab vedotin exposure varied. Using immunoSEQ multiplex PCR, the repertoire was profiled, and TCRdb retains in-frame clones only, with some absent. Among under 20,000 clones listed, around 79% were seen once. The data were obtained in a study of PD-1 blockade in classical Hodgkin lymphoma. The overall study: Nivolumab was administered to patients intravenously at 3 mg/kg every 2 weeks. Study-wide points: Prior to therapy, complete responders displayed diversity much like that of newly diagnosed patients. Still unresolved is the cause of the repertoire differences, which may be disease activity or prior therapy. The authors excluded patients who started nivolumab under 1 year after ASCT.

This TCR came from a human donor with classical Hodgkin lymphoma. Here the sequenced sample was peripheral blood mononuclear cells (PBMCs), taken before the second cycle of nivolumab. The chain links TRBV7-7 to TRBJ2-5; weak D call: TRBD2 (6 bases). CDR3 sequence: CASSLQLAGTQYF. In nucleotides, the CDR3 is TGTGCCAGCAGCTTACAACTAGCTGGGACCCAGTACTTC. Complete variable domain (other parts from reference TRBV7-7 and TRBJ2-5): GAGVSQSPRYKVTKRGQDVTLRCDPISSHATLYWYQQALGQGPEFLTYFNYEAQPDKSGLPSDRFSAERPEGSISTLTIQRTEQRDSAMYRCASSLQLAGTQYFGPGTRLLVL.